These 27 T cell receptor beta chains came from one sample sequenced in a study of shared clonotypes between healthy human individuals. Measured with immunoSEQ multiplex PCR; TCRdb has only the in-frame clones, and not every one. The data show some 1.4 million clones, approximately 97% seen once. Material for sequencing was naive CD4+ T cells sorted from blood. Subset meaning: CD45RA+ positively selected. These receptors were collected from a man aged 25 to 45 in good health.

V usage is TRBV6-5 and J usage is TRBJ2-3, with D maybe TRBD1 (6 bases). This CDR3 region has 14 residues. V lost 7 bases, J lost 1 base, and 12 bases lay in between. Germline assignment: CDR1 MNHEY and CDR2 SVGAGI. CDR3 in amino acids: CASNRDTRTDTQYF. Here the CDR3 DNA reads TGTGCCAGCAACAGGGACACCCGCACAGATACGCAGTATTTT.

The rearrangement links TRBV5-4 to TRBJ2-4; 9 nucleotides align to TRBD2. Germline CDR1 is SGHNT and CDR2 is YYREEE (reference sequence). This CDR3 is 18 amino acids long. V gave up 2 bases and J gave up 0 bases; unmatched junction bases: 9. The CDR3 region is CASSLGGRAPLAKNIQYF. Here the CDR3 DNA reads TGTGCCAGCAGCTTAGGCGGGAGGGCACCACTAGCCAAAAACATTCAGTACTTC.

The chain couples TRBV19 to TRBJ2-1; 8 bases map to TRBD1. V dropped 10 bases and J dropped 8; count of bases not matched to a gene: 13. This CDR3 is built from 14 residues. CDR1 and CDR2 from the germline V gene are LNHDA and SQIVND (reference sequence). The CDR3 nucleotides are TGTGCCACCCCCGGACAGGGTATTTCCCATGAGCAGTTCTTC. Encoded protein: CATPGQGISHEQFF.

The chain uses TRBV7-9 and TRBJ2-7; 12 nucleotides align to TRBD1. CDR3 length: 16 residues. Trimming at V came to 4 bases and at J to 6 bases, leaving 10 bases not matched to a gene. Germline V lookup: CDR1 SEHNR, CDR2 FQNEAQ (reference sequence). Written as DNA, the CDR3 is TGTGCCAGCAGCTCAAACCGGGACAGGGGGCTCACCGAGCAGTACTTC. Its translation is CASSSNRDRGLTEQYF.

The J gene is TRBJ2-5, the V gene TRBV9; 11 bases map to TRBD2. The J call is in doubt because the DNA end fits TRBJ2-7 better. In germline, CDR1 is SGDLS, CDR2 YYNGEE. There are 14 residues in the CDR3. The CDR3 loop reads CASSPGLADYEQYF. In nucleotides, the CDR3 is TGTGCCAGCAGCCCGGGACTAGCGGACTACGAGCAGTACTTC.

The V call is TRBV7-3, the J call TRBJ2-7, with D possibly matching TRBD1 (6 bases). This CDR3 is built from 13 residues. V lost 6 bases and J 2 bases, leaving 11 bases between the germline ends. CDR1 SGHTA and CDR2 FQGTGA come from the germline V gene. The CDR3 protein is CASSIGQTYEQYF. In DNA, the CDR3 is TGTGCCAGCAGTATCGGACAGACCTACGAGCAGTACTTC.

V and J are TRBV10-2 and TRBJ1-4; 7 positions agree with TRBD1. This CDR3 has 19 amino acids. Germline CDR1 reads WSHSY; CDR2 reads SAAADI. The junction had 17 bases not matched to a gene; V was cut back by 5 bases and J by 2 bases. The CDR3 region has the DNA TGCGCCAGCAGTCGGACTTTAGACAGGGTGATCTCCACTAATGAAAAACTGTTTTTT. Its translation: CASSRTLDRVISTNEKLFF.

This chain joins TRBV2 and TRBJ1-4; TRBD1 matches at 7 bases. From germline, CDR1 is SNHLY and CDR2 FYNNEI. This CDR3 comprises 13 residues. V was pared by 6 bases and J by 5 bases, with 3 bases of the junction left unmatched. In DNA form, the CDR3 reads TGTGCCAGCAGGGGGACAGAAAATGAAAAACTGTTTTTT. Its protein product is CASRGTENEKLFF.

The CDR3 here is CASGLAGVNNQPQHF. CDR3 sequence (DNA): TGTGCTAGTGGTTTGGCAGGGGTTAACAATCAGCCCCAGCATTTT. The chain is built from TRBV12-5 and TRBJ1-5; D might be TRBD1 (6 bases). V lost 1 base to trimming and J lost 3 bases, with 10 bases between them. There are 15 residues in the CDR3. Germline CDR1 is LGHNT and CDR2 is FRNRAP.

The chain links TRBV29-1 to TRBJ2-3; possibly TRBD1 for D (6 bases). V shed 5 bases and J shed 1 base, with 10 bases lying between them. The CDR3 is 13 amino acids. CDR1 and CDR2 (germline): SQVTM, ANQGSEA. The CDR3 here is CSVKAGGTDTQYF. The CDR3 coding sequence is TGCAGCGTTAAGGCAGGGGGCACAGATACGCAGTATTTT.

The chain recombines TRBV28 with TRBJ2-7, with a weak D call TRBD2 (5 bases). V lost 7 bases to trimming and J lost 0 bases, with 16 bases between them. Germline V gene data show CDR1 as MDHEN and CDR2 as SYDVKM. The CDR3 spans 15 residues. CDR3 sequence: CASMLSGLSSYEQYF. As DNA, the CDR3 is TGTGCCAGCATGCTTTCGGGATTGAGCTCCTACGAGCAGTACTTC. Using reference TRBV28 and TRBJ2-7 for the parts outside the CDR3, the full variable domain is DVKVTQSSRYLVKRTGEKVFLECVQDMDHENMFWYRQDPGLGLRLIYFSYDVKMKEKGDIPEGYSVSREKKERFSLILESASTNQTSMYLCASMLSGLSSYEQYFGPGTRLTVT.

This clone was recorded once. The rearrangement links TRBV5-1 to TRBJ2-4, with D perhaps matching TRBD1 (5 bases). V lost 1 base and J lost 0, with 14 bases in between. The CDR3 has 17 amino acids. In germline, CDR1 is SGHRS, CDR2 YFSETQ. CDR3 sequence: CASSLRSPGLAKNIQYF. DNA for the CDR3: TGCGCCAGCAGCTTGAGGTCGCCAGGGTTAGCCAAAAACATTCAGTACTTC.

The gene calls are TRBV28 and TRBJ1-5; 7 bases agree with TRBD1. The CDR3 has 15 residues. Unmatched junction bases numbered 10, after V lost 5 bases and J lost 6 bases. Per the germline V gene, CDR1 is MDHEN and CDR2 is SYDVKM. The CDR3 is CASSPRQGGGQPQHF. For the CDR3, the DNA is TGTGCCAGCAGTCCCCGTCAGGGGGGCGGTCAGCCCCAGCATTTT.

The genes are TRBV7-9 and TRBJ1-2; possible D gene TRBD1, 6 bases. The ends were cut back, 0 bases at V and 5 bases at J, with 10 bases in the middle. This CDR3 is built from 14 residues. Germline loops: CDR1 SEHNR, CDR2 FQNEAQ (reference sequence). The CDR3 loop reads CASSLAKGDYGYTF. The CDR3 nucleotides read TGTGCCAGCAGCTTAGCGAAGGGGGATTATGGCTACACCTTC.

V usage is TRBV4-3 and J usage is TRBJ1-4, with D perhaps matching TRBD1 (6 bases). Trimming removed 0 bases at V and 17 bases at J, with 13 bases between. Per germline, CDR1 LGHNA and CDR2 YSLEER. The CDR3 spans 12 residues. The CDR3 coding sequence is TGCGCCAGCAGCCAAGAAAGGGGACACCGTTTTTTT. Encoded protein: CASSQERGHRFF.

The rearrangement uses TRBV7-8 and TRBJ1-2; weak D call: TRBD1 (5 bases). Germline V gene data show CDR1 as SGHVS and CDR2 as FQNEAQ. CDR3 length equals 15 residues. Trimming took 3 bases from V and 8 from J, leaving 19 bases between them. The CDR3: CASSFLRDGRGGYTF. In DNA, the CDR3 is TGTGCCAGCAGCTTCCTTCGGGACGGGAGAGGAGGCTACACCTTC.

The chain recombines TRBV14 with TRBJ1-2; tentatively, D is TRBD1 (6 bases). The V and J ends lost 3 bases and 4 bases respectively, with 15 bases between them. The germline gives CDR1 SGHDN, CDR2 FVKESK. The CDR3 is made up of 15 amino acids. The CDR3 protein is CASSQARGAGYGYTF. In DNA form, the CDR3 reads TGTGCCAGCAGCCAGGCGAGGGGGGCCGGCTATGGCTACACCTTC.

The CDR3 sequence: CASSYSKTSYEQYF. CDR3 DNA sequence: TGTGCCAGCAGTTACTCGAAGACTAGCTACGAGCAGTACTTC. The V and J genes are TRBV6-5 and TRBJ2-7; tentatively, D is TRBD2 (6 bases). The CDR3 is 14 residues long. Germline assignment: CDR1 MNHEY and CDR2 SVGAGI. The V end was cut by 0 bases, the J end by 3 bases, with 9 bases between.

V and J are TRBV16 and TRBJ1-1, with TRBD1 matching 11 bases. Germline V CDR1 and CDR2: KGHSY, FQNENV. The V segment lost 4 bases and the J segment 10 bases; nucleotides outside the gene matches: 5. The CDR3 covers 13 residues. The CDR3 DNA follows: TGTGCCAGCAGCCCAGGACAGGGGGCGGGAGCTTTCTTT. It yields the protein CASSPGQGAGAFF. Supplemented by reference TRBV16 and TRBJ1-1, the full variable domain reads GEEVAQTPKHLVRGEGQKAKLYCAPIKGHSYVFWYQQVLKNEFKFLISFQNENVFDETGMPKERFSAKCLPNSPCSLEIQATKLEDSAVYFCASSPGQGAGAFFGQGTRLTVV.

The chain carries TRBV6-5 and TRBJ1-2; D unresolved. The germline CDR1 and CDR2 sequences are MNHEY and SVGAGI. The V end lost 5 bases, the J end lost 2 bases, and 9 bases lay between the germline ends. This CDR3 is 13 amino acids long. The CDR3 reads CASSDQPNYGYTF. The CDR3 DNA reads TGTGCCAGCAGTGATCAGCCAAACTATGGCTACACCTTC.

The chain employs TRBV5-1 and TRBJ2-2; no firm D call. With 5 bases removed from V and 7 bases from J, the gap between germline ends came to 15 bases. CDR3 length: 14 residues. Germline V gives CDR1 SGHRS, CDR2 YFSETQ. CDR3 in amino acids: CASSYLSTGGELFF. The CDR3 nucleotides are TGCGCCAGCAGTTATTTGAGTACTGGCGGGGAGCTGTTTTTT. Full variable domain (rest looked up from reference TRBV5-1 and TRBJ2-2): KAGVTQTPRYLIKTRGQQVTLSCSPISGHRSVSWYQQTPGQGLQFLFEYFSETQRNKGNFPGRFSGRQFSNSRSEMNVSTLELGDSALYLCASSYLSTGGELFFGEGSRLTVL.

The table lists this clone with a count of one. The chain couples TRBV4-3 to TRBJ2-1; 7 nucleotides align to TRBD1. Germline assignment: CDR1 LGHNA and CDR2 YSLEER. V trimming: 3 bases; J trimming: 0 bases; junction bases outside the gene matches: 5. This CDR3 has 16 amino acids. The CDR3 DNA follows: TGCGCCAGCAGCCAGCAGGGACAGCTCTCCTACAATGAGCAGTTCTTC. This encodes CASSQQGQLSYNEQFF.

V usage is TRBV6-4 and J usage is TRBJ2-3, with TRBD2 matching over 10 bases. CDR3 length: 15 residues. Looked up from germline, CDR1 is MRHNA and CDR2 is SNTAGT. V was pared by 5 bases and J by 4 bases, with 6 bases of the junction left unmatched. The CDR3 sequence is CASSRASGSSDTQYF. The CDR3 region has the DNA TGTGCCAGCAGTAGGGCTAGCGGGAGTTCAGATACGCAGTATTTT.

The gene calls are TRBV6-6 and TRBJ1-1, with D possibly matching TRBD1 (5 bases). The CDR3 consists of 14 residues. Per the germline V gene, CDR1 is MNHNY and CDR2 is SVGAGI (reference sequence). The V end lost 2 bases, the J end lost 3 bases, and 10 bases lay between the germline ends. CDR3 loop: CASSYRGYDTEAFF. Here the CDR3 DNA reads TGTGCCAGCAGTTACAGGGGTTACGACACTGAAGCTTTCTTT.

This clone is a singleton in its sample. Other DNA sequences of this sample code for an identical CDR3. The rearrangement uses TRBV18 and TRBJ2-7, with a weak D call TRBD1 (6 bases). The germline V gene encodes CDR1 KGHSH and CDR2 LQKENI. V was shortened by 3 bases and J by 4 bases, with 10 bases between the two germline ends. The CDR3 totals 13 residues. The CDR3 coding sequence is TGTGCCAGCTCACCGAACAGGGCTTACGAGCAGTACTTC. This encodes CASSPNRAYEQYF.

This clone came up once. The chain is built from TRBV19 and TRBJ1-5, with 11 bases fitting TRBD1. Germline lookup yields CDR1 LNHDA and CDR2 SQIVND (reference sequence). The CDR3 has 13 amino acids. The V and J ends lost 9 bases and 4 bases, in that order; junction bases with no gene match: 2. The CDR3: CARDRGLNQPQHF. In nucleotides, the CDR3 is TGTGCCAGGGACAGGGGGCTGAATCAGCCCCAGCATTTT. Together with reference TRBV19 and TRBJ1-5, the CDR3 gives the full variable domain: DGGITQSPKYLFRKEGQNVTLSCEQNLNHDAMYWYRQDPGQGLRLIYYSQIVNDFQKGDIAEGYSVSREKKESFPLTVTSAQKNPTAFYLCARDRGLNQPQHFGDGTRLSIL.

A few counts support this clone. An end of the junction differs from the germline gene, which may be a read error. The chain employs TRBV19 and TRBJ1-4, with 7 bases that match TRBD1. Germline loops: CDR1 LNHDA, CDR2 SQIVND (reference sequence). The CDR3 contains 15 residues. CDR3: CASSSTGTEIHPHHF. The CDR3 DNA is TGTGCCAGTAGTTCGACCGGGACAGAGATTCATCCTCACCATTTT.